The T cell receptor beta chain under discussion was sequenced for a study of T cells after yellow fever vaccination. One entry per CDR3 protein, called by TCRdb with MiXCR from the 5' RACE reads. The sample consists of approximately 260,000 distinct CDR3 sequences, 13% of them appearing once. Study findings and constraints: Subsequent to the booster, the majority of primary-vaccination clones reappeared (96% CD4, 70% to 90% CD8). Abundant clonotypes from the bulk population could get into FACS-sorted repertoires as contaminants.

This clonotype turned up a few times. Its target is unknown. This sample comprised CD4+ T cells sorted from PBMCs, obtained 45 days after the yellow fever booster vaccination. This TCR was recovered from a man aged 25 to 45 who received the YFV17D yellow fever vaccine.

CDR3 DNA sequence: TGTGCCAGCAGTTTATGGAAGACAGTCCATGAGCAGTTCTTC. This translates into CASSLWKTVHEQFF. This chain joins TRBV28 and TRBJ2-1, with a weak D call TRBD1 (5 bases). CDR1 is MDHEN, CDR2 SYDVKM, per germline. This CDR3 spans 14 amino acids. Trimming cost V 0 bases and J 8 bases, with 11 bases left between them.